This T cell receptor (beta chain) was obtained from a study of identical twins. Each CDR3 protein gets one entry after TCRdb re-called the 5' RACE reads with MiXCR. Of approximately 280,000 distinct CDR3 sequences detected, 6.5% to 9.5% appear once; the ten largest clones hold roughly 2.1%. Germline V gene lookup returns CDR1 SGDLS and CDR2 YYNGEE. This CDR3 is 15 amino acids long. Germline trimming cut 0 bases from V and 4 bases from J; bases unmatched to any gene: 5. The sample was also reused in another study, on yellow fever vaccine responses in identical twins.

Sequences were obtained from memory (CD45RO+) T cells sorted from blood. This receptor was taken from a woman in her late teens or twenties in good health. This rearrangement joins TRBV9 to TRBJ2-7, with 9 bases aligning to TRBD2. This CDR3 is CASSVAATSGYEQYF. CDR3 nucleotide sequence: TGTGCCAGCAGCGTAGCTGCCACTAGCGGGTACGAGCAGTACTTC.